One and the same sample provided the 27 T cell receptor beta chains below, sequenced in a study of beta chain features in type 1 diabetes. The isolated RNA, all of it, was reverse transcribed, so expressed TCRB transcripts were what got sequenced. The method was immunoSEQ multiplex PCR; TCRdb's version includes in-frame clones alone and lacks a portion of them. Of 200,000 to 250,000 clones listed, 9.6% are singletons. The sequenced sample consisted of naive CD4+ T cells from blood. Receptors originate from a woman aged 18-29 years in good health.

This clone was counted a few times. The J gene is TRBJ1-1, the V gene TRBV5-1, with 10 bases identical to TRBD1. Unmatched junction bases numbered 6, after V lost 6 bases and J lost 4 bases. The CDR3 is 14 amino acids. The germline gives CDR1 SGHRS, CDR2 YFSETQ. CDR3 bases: TGCGCCAGCACAGACAGGGGGCAAAGCACTGAAGCTTTCTTT. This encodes CASTDRGQSTEAFF.

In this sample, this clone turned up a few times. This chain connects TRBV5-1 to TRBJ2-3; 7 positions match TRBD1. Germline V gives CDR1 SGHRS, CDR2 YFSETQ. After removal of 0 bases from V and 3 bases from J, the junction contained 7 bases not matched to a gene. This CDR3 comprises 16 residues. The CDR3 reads CASSLASTGETDTQYF. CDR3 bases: TGCGCCAGCAGCTTGGCCAGTACAGGGGAAACAGATACGCAGTATTTT.

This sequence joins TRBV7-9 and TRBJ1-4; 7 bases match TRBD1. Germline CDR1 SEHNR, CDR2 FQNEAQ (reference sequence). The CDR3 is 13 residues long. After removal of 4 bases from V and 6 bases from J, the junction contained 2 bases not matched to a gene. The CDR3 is CASSSGQYEKLFF. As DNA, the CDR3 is TGTGCCAGCAGCTCGGGACAGTATGAAAAACTGTTTTTT.

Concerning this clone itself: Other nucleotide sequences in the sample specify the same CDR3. The CDR3 bases are TGCGCCAGCAGCTTGGTAACCGGGACAGAAGCTTTCTTT. Translating it yields CASSLVTGTEAFF. V usage is TRBV5-1 and J usage is TRBJ1-1, with D perhaps TRBD1 (6 bases). Germline CDR1 is SGHRS and CDR2 is YFSETQ. The CDR3 loop spans 13 amino acids. The germline V and J ends were trimmed by 0 bases and 8 bases, with 11 bases remaining between them.

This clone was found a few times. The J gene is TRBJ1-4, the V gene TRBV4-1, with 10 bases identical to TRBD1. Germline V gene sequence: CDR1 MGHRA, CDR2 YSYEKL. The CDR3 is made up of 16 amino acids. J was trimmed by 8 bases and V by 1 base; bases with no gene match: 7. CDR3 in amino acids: CASSQARGTGDEKLFF. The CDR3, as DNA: TGCGCCAGCAGCCAAGCTCGCGGGACAGGGGACGAAAAACTGTTTTTT.

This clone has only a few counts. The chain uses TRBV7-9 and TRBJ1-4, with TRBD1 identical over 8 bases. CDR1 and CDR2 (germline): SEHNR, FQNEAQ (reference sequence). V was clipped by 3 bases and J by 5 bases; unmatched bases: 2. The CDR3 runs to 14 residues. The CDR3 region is CASSLDRVNEKLFF. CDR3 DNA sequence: TGTGCCAGCAGCTTGGACAGGGTAAATGAAAAACTGTTTTTT.

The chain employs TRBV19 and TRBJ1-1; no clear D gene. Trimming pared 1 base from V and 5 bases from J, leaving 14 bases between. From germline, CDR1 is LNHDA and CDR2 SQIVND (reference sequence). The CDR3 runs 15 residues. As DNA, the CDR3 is TGTGCCAGTAGTATAGCGGCGGGGAGTGAGACTGAAGCTTTCTTT. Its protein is CASSIAAGSETEAFF.

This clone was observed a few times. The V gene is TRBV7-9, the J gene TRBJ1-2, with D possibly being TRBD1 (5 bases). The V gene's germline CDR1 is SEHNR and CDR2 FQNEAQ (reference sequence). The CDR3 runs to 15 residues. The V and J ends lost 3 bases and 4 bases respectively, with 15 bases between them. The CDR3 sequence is CASSFSTAGGYGYTF. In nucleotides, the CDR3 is TGTGCCAGCAGCTTTTCGACCGCCGGGGGCTATGGCTACACCTTC.

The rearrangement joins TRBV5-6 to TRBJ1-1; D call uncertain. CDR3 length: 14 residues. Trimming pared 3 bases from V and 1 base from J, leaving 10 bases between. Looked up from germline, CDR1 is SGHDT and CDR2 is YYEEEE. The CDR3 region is CASSSTGENTEAFF. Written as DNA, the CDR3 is TGTGCCAGCAGCTCGACGGGTGAGAACACTGAAGCTTTCTTT.

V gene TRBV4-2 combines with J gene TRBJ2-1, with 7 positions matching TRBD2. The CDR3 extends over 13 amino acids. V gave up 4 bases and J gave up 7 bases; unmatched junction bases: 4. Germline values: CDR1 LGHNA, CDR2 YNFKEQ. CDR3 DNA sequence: TGTGCCAGCAGCCTCATGGGGGGGAATGAGCAGTTCTTC. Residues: CASSLMGGNEQFF.

The CDR3 DNA reads as TGTGCCAGCAGTGGCGGGACAGGATCTTACAATGAGCAGTTCTTC. It is translated as CASSGGTGSYNEQFF. The rearrangement links TRBV6-5 to TRBJ2-1, with TRBD1 matching over 8 bases. The germline gives CDR1 MNHEY, CDR2 SVGAGI. The CDR3 totals 15 residues. With V trimmed by 5 bases and J by 4 bases, 7 bases remained unmatched.

The CDR3 DNA reads TGTGCCAGCAGTGTACTAGCGGGAGCTCTCGAGCAGTACTTC. It is translated as CASSVLAGALEQYF. This chain connects TRBV2 to TRBJ2-7; 11 nucleotides align to TRBD2. With V trimmed by 4 bases and J by 6 bases, 5 bases remained unmatched. The length of the CDR3 is 14 residues. The germline CDR1 and CDR2 sequences are SNHLY and FYNNEI.

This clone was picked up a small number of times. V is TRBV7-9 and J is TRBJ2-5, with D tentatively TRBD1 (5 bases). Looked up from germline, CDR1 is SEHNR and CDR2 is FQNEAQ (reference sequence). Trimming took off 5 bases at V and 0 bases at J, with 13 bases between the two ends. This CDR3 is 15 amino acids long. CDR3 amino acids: CASSPLPGNQETQYF. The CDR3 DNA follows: TGTGCCAGCAGCCCGCTTCCAGGGAACCAAGAGACCCAGTACTTC.

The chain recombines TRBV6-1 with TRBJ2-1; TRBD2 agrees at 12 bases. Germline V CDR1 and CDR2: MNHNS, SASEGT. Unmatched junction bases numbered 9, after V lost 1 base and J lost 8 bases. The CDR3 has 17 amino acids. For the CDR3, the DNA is TGTGCCAGCAGTGAAGGTGGCCTAGCGGGAGGGGCCCATGAGCAGTTCTTC. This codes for CASSEGGLAGGAHEQFF.

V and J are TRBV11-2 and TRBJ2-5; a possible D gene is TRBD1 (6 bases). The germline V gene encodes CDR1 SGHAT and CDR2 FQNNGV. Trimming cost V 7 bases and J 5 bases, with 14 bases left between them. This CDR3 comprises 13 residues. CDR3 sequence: CASTKTGPETQYF. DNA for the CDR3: TGTGCCAGCACAAAAACAGGGCCGGAGACCCAGTACTTC.

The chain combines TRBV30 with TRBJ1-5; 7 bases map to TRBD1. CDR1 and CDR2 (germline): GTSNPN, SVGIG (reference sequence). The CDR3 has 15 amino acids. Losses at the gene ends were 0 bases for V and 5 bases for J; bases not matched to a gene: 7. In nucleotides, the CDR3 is TGTGCCTGGAGTGTTCGAACAGGGGTCCATCAGCCCCAGCATTTT. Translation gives CAWSVRTGVHQPQHF.

CDR3 region: CAWSVIQLRGGELFF. CDR3 DNA sequence: TGTGCCTGGAGTGTCATTCAGCTGAGAGGTGGGGAGCTGTTTTTT. V and J are TRBV30 and TRBJ2-2, with D hard to call. Deletions cut 0 bases from V and 8 bases from J, with 16 bases between. CDR3 length: 15 residues. CDR1 GTSNPN and CDR2 SVGIG come from the germline V gene (reference sequence).

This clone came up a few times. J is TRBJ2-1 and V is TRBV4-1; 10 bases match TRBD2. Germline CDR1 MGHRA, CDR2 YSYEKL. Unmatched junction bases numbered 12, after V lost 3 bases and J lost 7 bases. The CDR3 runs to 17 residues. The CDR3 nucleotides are TGCGCCAGCAGCCAGGCCCCCCTTGCTAGCGGGGGTAATGAGCAGTTCTTC. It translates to CASSQAPLASGGNEQFF.

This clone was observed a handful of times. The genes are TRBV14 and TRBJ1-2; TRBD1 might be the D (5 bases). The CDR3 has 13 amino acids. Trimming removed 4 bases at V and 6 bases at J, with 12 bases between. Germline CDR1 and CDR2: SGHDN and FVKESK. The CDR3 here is CASSPWGAHGYTF. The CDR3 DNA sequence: TGTGCCAGCAGCCCATGGGGCGCCCATGGCTACACCTTC.

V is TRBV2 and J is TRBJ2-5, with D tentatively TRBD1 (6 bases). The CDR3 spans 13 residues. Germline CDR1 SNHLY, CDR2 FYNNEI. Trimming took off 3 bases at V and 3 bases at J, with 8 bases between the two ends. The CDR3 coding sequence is TGTGCCAGCAGTGACAGGGGAGAAGAGACCCAGTACTTC. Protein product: CASSDRGEETQYF.

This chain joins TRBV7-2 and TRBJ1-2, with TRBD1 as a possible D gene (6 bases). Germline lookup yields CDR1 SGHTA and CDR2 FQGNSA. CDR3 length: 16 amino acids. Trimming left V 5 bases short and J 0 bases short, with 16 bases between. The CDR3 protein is CASSMGATKANYGYTF. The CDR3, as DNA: TGTGCCAGCAGCATGGGGGCGACTAAAGCTAACTATGGCTACACCTTC.

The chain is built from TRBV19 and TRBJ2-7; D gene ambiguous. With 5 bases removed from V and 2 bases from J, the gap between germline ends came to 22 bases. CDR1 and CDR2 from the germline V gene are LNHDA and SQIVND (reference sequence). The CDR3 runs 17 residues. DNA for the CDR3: TGTGCCAGTAGTCAGGCTCCCCGATCCAGCCTACCCTACGAGCAGTACTTC. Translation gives CASSQAPRSSLPYEQYF.

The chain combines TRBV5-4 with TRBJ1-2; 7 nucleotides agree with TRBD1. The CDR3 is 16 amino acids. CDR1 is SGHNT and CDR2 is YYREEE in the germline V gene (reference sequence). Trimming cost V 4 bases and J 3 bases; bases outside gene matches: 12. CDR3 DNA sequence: TGTGCCAGCAGCCGAAAAGCTGGCAGGGGGGACTATGGCTACACCTTC. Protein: CASSRKAGRGDYGYTF.

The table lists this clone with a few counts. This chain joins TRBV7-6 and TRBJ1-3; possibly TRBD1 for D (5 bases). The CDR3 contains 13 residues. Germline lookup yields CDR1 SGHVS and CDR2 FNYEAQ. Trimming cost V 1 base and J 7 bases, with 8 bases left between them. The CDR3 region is CASSLGRGNTIYF. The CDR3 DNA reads TGTGCCAGCAGCTTAGGGAGGGGCAACACCATATATTTT. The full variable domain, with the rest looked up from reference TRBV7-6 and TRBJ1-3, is GAGVSQSPRYKVTKRGQDVALRCDPISGHVSLYWYRQALGQGPEFLTYFNYEAQQDKSGLPNDRFSAERPEGSISTLTIQRTEQRDSAMYRCASSLGRGNTIYFGEGSWLTVV.

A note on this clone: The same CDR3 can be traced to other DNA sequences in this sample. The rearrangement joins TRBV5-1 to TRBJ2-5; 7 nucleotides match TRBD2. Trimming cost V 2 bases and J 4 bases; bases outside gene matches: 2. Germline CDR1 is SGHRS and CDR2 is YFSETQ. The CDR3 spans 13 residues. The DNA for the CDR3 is TGCGCCAGCAGCTTCGGCGGGGGAGAGACCCAGTACTTC. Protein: CASSFGGGETQYF.

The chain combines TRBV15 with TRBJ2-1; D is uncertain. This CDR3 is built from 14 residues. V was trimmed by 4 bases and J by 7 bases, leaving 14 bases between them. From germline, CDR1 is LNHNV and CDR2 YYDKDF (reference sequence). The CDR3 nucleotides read TGTGCCACCAGCAATTACGGCGGTAGAAATGAGCAGTTCTTC. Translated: CATSNYGGRNEQFF.

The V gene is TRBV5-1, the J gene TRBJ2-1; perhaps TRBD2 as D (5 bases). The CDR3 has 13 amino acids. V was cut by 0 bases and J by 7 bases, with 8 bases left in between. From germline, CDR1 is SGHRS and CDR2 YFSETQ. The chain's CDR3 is CASSLDPGNEQFF. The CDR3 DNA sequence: TGCGCCAGCAGCTTGGACCCGGGGAATGAGCAGTTCTTC.